Following are 21 T cell receptor beta chains from one sample sequenced in a study of CD8 T cells in ankylosing spondylitis (dated 2017 in TCRdb). These TCRs' antigens remain unknown. The method behind the library was 5' RACE. TCRdb shows the sequencer as Illumina HiSeq 2500. TCRdb applied fastp at Q25 and MiXCR to the public reads, then kept only in-frame beta chains. One record per CDR3 amino acid sequence lists the most common genes and DNA. The sample table holds 750,000 to 850,000 distinct CDR3 sequences, of which roughly 12% were seen once. The top ten clones comprise about 0.5% of the sample. Results and caveats for the whole study, not just this receptor: Blood from ankylosing spondylitis patients appeared to be characterized by a TCR beta motif made up of 8 or 9 highly homologous amino acid variants.

The specimen was blood, either unsorted or a sorted T cell fraction (not recorded which). The receptors derive from a male donor with ankylosing spondylitis.

V is TRBV9 and J is TRBJ2-3; D is ambiguous. Germline loops: CDR1 SGDLS, CDR2 YYNGEE. The CDR3 runs to 14 residues. Trimming shortened V by 4 bases and J by 2 bases, and 11 bases separated the two germline ends. The CDR3 sequence: CASSSRAYTDTQYF. The CDR3 DNA is TGTGCCAGCAGCTCCCGGGCCTACACAGATACGCAGTATTTT.

This clonotype was detected a few times. The CDR3 DNA follows: TGTGCCAGCAGTTACGGGGTGGCCACAGATACGCAGTATTTT. Translation: CASSYGVATDTQYF. The rearrangement links TRBV6-5 to TRBJ2-3; no reliable D call. This CDR3 comprises 14 residues. Trimming took off 2 bases at V and 2 bases at J, with 8 bases between the two ends. Germline V gives CDR1 MNHEY, CDR2 SVGAGI.

This clonotype was detected only a few times. This chain connects TRBV10-3 to TRBJ2-1; tentative D call: TRBD1 (5 bases). Germline V gives CDR1 ENHRY, CDR2 SYGVKD. Trimming left V 6 bases short and J 12 bases short, with 24 bases between. The CDR3 consists of 15 residues. The CDR3: CAIRIYPPGDSPQFF. In DNA form, the CDR3 reads TGTGCCATCAGAATCTACCCACCCGGTGACAGTCCGCAGTTCTTC.

In regard to this clonotype: Mismatch with germline at one junction end may stem from a read error. CDR3 region: CASSTGLAGHLSF. CDR3 coding DNA: TGTGCCAGCAGCACAGGACTAGCGGGGCACCTGTCCTTC. The genes are TRBV28 and TRBJ2-7, with 12 nucleotides matching TRBD2. Germline CDR1 and CDR2: MDHEN and SYDVKM. This CDR3 spans 13 amino acids.

The table lists this clonotype with many counts. The gene calls are TRBV29-1 and TRBJ2-3, with D tentatively TRBD2 (5 bases). Germline loops: CDR1 SQVTM, CDR2 ANQGSEA. CDR3 size: 13 residues. V was cut by 4 bases and J by 3 bases, with 11 bases left in between. The CDR3 spells CSVGGVATDTQYF. The CDR3 nucleotides are TGCAGCGTTGGGGGAGTAGCGACAGATACGCAGTATTTT.

This clonotype was seen a handful of times. This chain links TRBV10-3 with TRBJ1-2; D is undetermined. The length of the CDR3 is 16 residues. The V gene's germline CDR1 is ENHRY and CDR2 SYGVKD. Trimming removed 2 bases from V and 0 bases from J, with 13 bases in between. The CDR3 sequence is CAISEAISSANYGYTF. DNA of the CDR3: TGTGCCATCAGTGAGGCGATCTCCAGCGCTAACTATGGCTACACCTTC.

The chain combines TRBV28 with TRBJ2-3; perhaps TRBD1 as D (6 bases). Between the trimmed V and J ends, which lost 8 bases and 2 bases, there was a span of 23 bases. This CDR3 region has 17 residues. Germline CDR1 and CDR2: MDHEN and SYDVKM. This CDR3 is CASSRIDWGLYTDTQYF. The CDR3 nucleotides read TGTGCCAGCTCTAGAATAGATTGGGGGCTGTACACAGATACGCAGTATTTT. Full variable domain (remainder filled in from reference TRBV28 and TRBJ2-3): DVKVTQSSRYLVKRTGEKVFLECVQDMDHENMFWYRQDPGLGLRLIYFSYDVKMKEKGDIPEGYSVSREKKERFSLILESASTNQTSMYLCASSRIDWGLYTDTQYFGPGTRLTVL.

This clonotype was observed many times. V and J are TRBV29-1 and TRBJ2-3; D is ambiguous. From germline, CDR1 is SQVTM and CDR2 ANQGSEA. V dropped 4 bases and J dropped 4 bases, with 9 bases sitting between them. The CDR3 sequence is 12 residues long. The DNA for the CDR3 is TGCAGCGTTGCGGACGGTCCAGATACGCAGTATTTT. Amino acids: CSVADGPDTQYF.

This clonotype was found many times. The chain links TRBV29-1 to TRBJ2-7; the D call may be TRBD1 or TRBD2 (5 bases each). The CDR3 has 12 amino acids. Germline V lookup: CDR1 SQVTM, CDR2 ANQGSEA. The V end lost 6 bases, the J end lost 7 bases, and 16 bases lay between the germline ends. CDR3 sequence: CSVAARGEEQYF. In DNA, the CDR3 is TGCAGCGTAGCTGCGAGAGGGGAAGAGCAGTACTTC.

The sample holds one count of this clonotype. This sequence joins TRBV10-3 and TRBJ1-1; tentative D call: TRBD1 (5 bases). The germline V gene encodes CDR1 ENHRY and CDR2 SYGVKD. V lost 8 bases, J lost 5 bases, and 12 bases lay in between. CDR3 length: 12 amino acids. CDR3 nucleotides: TGTGCCATCGGGGGTACGCAGACTGAAGCTTTCTTT. It yields the protein CAIGGTQTEAFF.

V usage is TRBV29-1 and J usage is TRBJ1-4; D uncertain. Trimming removed 5 bases at V and 8 bases at J, with 12 bases between. CDR1 is SQVTM and CDR2 is ANQGSEA in the germline V gene. There are 12 residues in the CDR3. The CDR3 nucleotides read TGCAGCGTTCGCGGGGTTCGCGAAAAACTGTTTTTT. Encoded protein: CSVRGVREKLFF.

This clonotype has more than one count but fewer than ten. V and J are TRBV12-3 or TRBV12-4 and TRBJ1-6; D remains unclear. The CDR3 sequence is 14 residues long. With 6 bases removed from V and 7 bases from J, the gap between germline ends came to 13 bases. The DNA of the CDR3 is TGTGCCAGCAGACGGGCCGTGGGGAATTCACCCCTCCACTTT. Its translation is CASRRAVGNSPLHF.

The rearrangement joins TRBV20-1 to TRBJ2-7; D is possibly TRBD1 (5 bases). Germline-derived CDR1 and CDR2 are DFQATT and SNEGSKA (reference sequence). V shed 5 bases and J shed 2 bases, with 19 bases lying between them. CDR3 length equals 15 residues. The CDR3 DNA sequence: TGCAGTGCTCAAAAATCCGAGACAGACACCTACGAGCAGTACTTC. Encoded protein: CSAQKSETDTYEQYF.

The table lists this clonotype with a few counts. The chain combines TRBV11-3 with TRBJ2-1; weak D call: TRBD2 (6 bases). Germline CDR1 and CDR2: SGHNT and YENEEA. CDR3 size: 16 residues. V was clipped by 5 bases and J by 0 bases, with 14 bases between them. Here the CDR3 reads CASSPDGGSSYNEQFF. DNA of the CDR3: TGTGCCAGCAGCCCTGATGGGGGGAGCTCCTACAATGAGCAGTTCTTC.

As concerns this clonotype: A read error may produce the germline difference seen at one junction end. The chain uses TRBV27 and TRBJ2-1; 7 bases are a match to TRBD1. CDR1 and CDR2 from the germline V gene are MNHEY and SMNVEV (reference sequence). The CDR3 has 15 amino acids. CDR3 region: CANSLEGAGYNEQFF. DNA for the CDR3: TGTGCCAACAGTTTAGAGGGGGCTGGTTACAATGAGCAGTTCTTC.

The rearrangement uses TRBV14 and TRBJ2-5, with unresolved D. With 1 base removed from V and 6 bases from J, the gap between germline ends came to 9 bases. CDR3 length: 13 amino acids. The germline V gene has CDR1 SGHDN and CDR2 FVKESK. The CDR3, as DNA: TGTGCCAGCAGCCAAGCCCTCAGTCAGACCCAGTACTTC. It codes for CASSQALSQTQYF.

This clonotype was counted many times. This chain links TRBV20-1 with TRBJ2-5, with a tentative D call TRBD2 (6 bases). Germline V lookup: CDR1 DFQATT, CDR2 SNEGSKA (reference sequence). V lost 4 bases and J lost 3, with 12 bases in between. This CDR3 contains 13 residues. The CDR3 loop reads CSANAGLKETQYF. The CDR3 DNA reads as TGCAGTGCTAACGCGGGACTCAAAGAGACCCAGTACTTC.

This clonotype was found a few times. J is TRBJ2-3 and V is TRBV20-1; possibly TRBD2 for D (5 bases). The ends were cut back, 0 bases at V and 5 bases at J, with 9 bases in the middle. The CDR3 is made up of 13 amino acids. Germline assignment: CDR1 DFQATT and CDR2 SNEGSKA (reference sequence). CDR3 coding DNA: TGCAGTGCTAGAGATGAGCGGCAAGATACGCAGTATTTT. Amino acids: CSARDERQDTQYF.

This chain joins TRBV5-5 and TRBJ1-1, with 7 bases fitting TRBD1. CDR1 is SGHKS and CDR2 is YYEKEE in the germline V gene (reference sequence). With 4 bases clipped from V and 1 base from J, the junction kept 7 bases outside the gene matches. CDR3 length: 15 residues. The CDR3 DNA follows: TGTGCCAGCAGCGCCAGGGACAGAGAGAACACTGAAGCTTTCTTT. This translates into CASSARDRENTEAFF. Full variable domain (missing parts from reference TRBV5-5 and TRBJ1-1): DAGVTQSPTHLIKTRGQQVTLRCSPISGHKSVSWYQQVLGQGPQFIFQYYEKEERGRGNFPDRFSARQFPNYSSELNVNALLLGDSALYLCASSARDRENTEAFFGQGTRLTVV.

This clonotype was seen ten or more times. The rearrangement links TRBV6-1 to TRBJ1-6; D is ambiguous. V shed 5 bases and J shed 9 bases, with 14 bases lying between them. Germline V gene data show CDR1 as MNHNS and CDR2 as SASEGT. This CDR3 spans 14 amino acids. CDR3 sequence (DNA): TGTGCCAGCAGTAGACCGTCGAGCAGTTCACCCCTCCACTTT. It specifies CASSRPSSSSPLHF.

This clonotype was detected many times. The CDR3 sequence: CASSYSPGLKAFF. In nucleotides, the CDR3 is TGTGCCAGCAGTTACTCTCCGGGCCTTAAAGCTTTCTTT. V and J are TRBV6-2 or TRBV6-3 and TRBJ1-1; D is unresolved. The CDR3 has 13 amino acids. V was trimmed by 0 bases and J by 9 bases, leaving 11 bases between them. In germline, CDR1 is MNHEY, CDR2 SVGEGT.